A single sample is the source of the 17 T cell receptor beta chains below, sequenced in a study of vaccination effects on CD4 cells after COVID-19. TCRdb's copy holds only in-frame clones and misses some; the assay was immunoSEQ multiplex PCR. The table shows tens of thousands of clones, with 60% to 75% occurring only once. These receptors lack a known antigen. Expansion with viral peptide pools was applied to antigen-specific CD4+ T cells by the ViraFEST assay prior to sequencing. Once cultured for approximately ten days, the cells underwent separation to obtain CD4+ T cells. Vaccinated participants had no history of SARS-CoV-2 infection and tested negative for nucleocapsid antibodies. The input for sequencing was CD4+ T cells from PBMCs cultured with HCoV-OC43 spike peptides, taken before COVID-19 vaccination. Indicated subset: HCoV-OC43 spike overlapping peptide pool stimulation. These receptors originate from a human donor who received a COVID-19 vaccine.

The rearrangement uses TRBV4-1 and TRBJ1-1; D is perhaps TRBD1 (5 bases). This CDR3 contains 14 residues. Germline V gene lookup returns CDR1 MGHRA and CDR2 YSYEKL. Trimming left V 1 base short and J 1 base short, with 7 bases between. DNA of the CDR3: TGCGCCAGCAGCCAAGTGGGGCGGAACACTGAAGCTTTCTTT. Its translation: CASSQVGRNTEAFF.

The chain joins TRBV5-4 to TRBJ2-6; 15 bases fit TRBD2. V gave up 4 bases and J gave up 5 bases; unmatched junction bases: 10. This CDR3 contains 19 residues. In germline, CDR1 is SGHNT, CDR2 YYREEE (reference sequence). The CDR3 coding sequence is TGTGCCAGCAGCCAAGGACTAGCGGGAGGGCCAATACGGGCCAACGTCCTGACTTTC. Amino acid sequence: CASSQGLAGGPIRANVLTF.

The chain combines TRBV7-2 with TRBJ2-7; the D gene is possibly TRBD2 (6 bases). The CDR3 is 12 residues long. V was trimmed by 4 bases and J by 5 bases, leaving 9 bases between them. Germline CDR1 and CDR2: SGHTA and FQGNSA. The CDR3 here is CASSWDSNEQYF. The CDR3 DNA follows: TGTGCCAGCAGCTGGGACTCAAACGAGCAGTACTTC.

The DNA of the CDR3 is TGTGCCATCAGTCTCCCAAAGAGCGGGGGGGCAGACACCGGGGAGCTGTTTTTT. Protein sequence: CAISLPKSGGADTGELFF. The chain joins TRBV10-3 to TRBJ2-2; TRBD2 aligns across 10 bases. With 5 bases clipped from V and 3 bases from J, the junction kept 12 bases outside the gene matches. This CDR3 contains 18 residues. Germline lookup yields CDR1 ENHRY and CDR2 SYGVKD.

The rearrangement links TRBV7-8 to TRBJ2-4; 7 bases are shared with TRBD2. Germline V gene data show CDR1 as SGHVS and CDR2 as FQNEAQ. The V and J ends lost 0 bases and 3 bases, in that order; junction bases with no gene match: 8. The CDR3 has 17 amino acids. CDR3 amino acids: CASSLAQASGLKNIQYF. CDR3 sequence (DNA): TGTGCCAGCAGCTTAGCGCAGGCTAGCGGACTCAAAAACATTCAGTACTTC.

This clone was detected only once. The V call is TRBV27, the J call TRBJ2-7; possibly TRBD1 for D (5 bases). The CDR3 runs 15 residues. The germline gives CDR1 MNHEY, CDR2 SMNVEV (reference sequence). Trimming cost V 6 bases and J 5 bases, with 20 bases left between them. The CDR3 sequence is CASSRGRGRMHEQYF. The CDR3 nucleotides read TGTGCCAGCAGCCGCGGTAGGGGAAGGATGCACGAGCAGTACTTC.

The chain recombines TRBV6-6 with TRBJ2-7, with a weak D call TRBD2 (5 bases). The V end lost 6 bases, the J end lost 0 bases, and 15 bases lay between the germline ends. Germline V gives CDR1 MNHNY, CDR2 SVGAGI (reference sequence). The CDR3 is made up of 15 amino acids. CDR3 DNA sequence: TGTGCCAGCAGGGGAGCGGAGCCCAGCTCCTACGAGCAGTACTTC. It yields the protein CASRGAEPSSYEQYF.

The chain combines TRBV3-1 (or the pseudogene TRBV3-2) with TRBJ2-1; TRBD2 matches at 11 bases. Trimming removed 0 bases from V and 5 bases from J; junction bases left unmatched: 9. Germline V gene lookup returns CDR1 LGHDT and CDR2 YNNKEL (reference sequence). The CDR3 is 18 residues long. The DNA for the CDR3 is TGTGCCAGCAGCCAAGATAACACTAGCGGGGGCTACCACAATGAGCAGTTCTTC. Translation: CASSQDNTSGGYHNEQFF.

CDR3 coding DNA: TGCGCCAGCAGCTTGGGGGGACAGCCGAACACTGAAGCTTTCTTT. Its translation is CASSLGGQPNTEAFF. The chain combines TRBV5-1 with TRBJ1-1, with 7 bases that match TRBD1. Germline loops: CDR1 SGHRS, CDR2 YFSETQ. With 0 bases clipped from V and 1 base from J, the junction kept 3 bases outside the gene matches. There are 15 residues in the CDR3.

The rearrangement joins TRBV4-2 to TRBJ2-5, with 8 bases that match TRBD2. The V gene end was trimmed by 1 base and the J gene end by 4 bases; junction bases not matched to a gene: 11. CDR1 and CDR2 (germline): LGHNA, YNFKEQ. The CDR3 totals 17 residues. The chain's CDR3 is CASSQGAWERESETQYF. CDR3 in DNA: TGTGCCAGCAGCCAAGGGGCGTGGGAGCGGGAGTCAGAGACCCAGTACTTC.

The rearrangement links TRBV29-1 to TRBJ2-5; D call uncertain. The CDR3 spans 11 residues. V gave up 0 bases and J gave up 5 bases, with 4 bases separating them. CDR1 and CDR2 from the germline V gene are SQVTM and ANQGSEA. The CDR3 region is CSVEDLETQYF. CDR3 DNA: TGCAGCGTTGAAGATCTGGAGACCCAGTACTTC.

CDR3 sequence reads: CASSKLDRSQPQHF. In nucleotides, the CDR3 is TGTGCCAGCAGTAAATTAGACAGATCCCAGCCCCAGCATTTT. The chain has TRBV28 and TRBJ1-5; possibly TRBD1 for D (5 bases). The CDR3 is 14 residues long. V was pared by 5 bases and J by 7 bases, with 15 bases between. Germline V gene lookup returns CDR1 MDHEN and CDR2 SYDVKM.

This clone was observed a handful of times. This rearrangement joins TRBV12-2 to TRBJ1-3; the table's D call, TRBD1, has no DNA check behind it. TRBV12-2 represents a pseudogene. CDR3 length equals 17 residues. CDR3 residues: CASRFVDSSISGNTIYF. CDR3 DNA sequence: TGTGCAAGTCGCTTCGTCGACAGCTCCATCTCTGGAAACACCATATATTTT.

This clone was detected once. The rearrangement joins TRBV29-1 to TRBJ1-2; perhaps TRBD1 as D (5 bases). The CDR3 is 15 residues long. CDR1 is SQVTM and CDR2 is ANQGSEA in the germline V gene. Trimming took 6 bases from V and 4 from J, leaving 21 bases between them. The CDR3 region is CSVLVLPRDLYGYTF. As DNA, the CDR3 is TGCAGCGTATTGGTACTCCCCCGGGACCTCTATGGCTACACCTTC. Supplemented by reference TRBV29-1 and TRBJ1-2, the full variable domain reads SAVISQKPSRDICQRGTSLTIQCQVDSQVTMMFWYRQQPGQSLTLIATANQGSEATYESGFVIDKFPISRPNLTFSTLTVSNMSPEDSSIYLCSVLVLPRDLYGYTFGSGTRLTVV.

The rearrangement joins TRBV6-5 to TRBJ2-7; TRBD1 agrees at 10 bases. The CDR3 contains 15 residues. Germline assignment: CDR1 MNHEY and CDR2 SVGAGI. The junction had 10 bases not matched to a gene; V was cut back by 6 bases and J by 5 bases. CDR3 nucleotide sequence: TGTGCCAGCAGCCTCAGGGGGGACAGGGGCCACGAGCAGTACTTC. It codes for CASSLRGDRGHEQYF.

V gene TRBV7-8 combines with J gene TRBJ1-5; a possible D gene is TRBD1 (5 bases). CDR1 is SGHVS and CDR2 is FQNEAQ in the germline V gene. Trimming shortened V by 1 base and J by 7 bases, and 14 bases separated the two germline ends. The CDR3 extends over 15 amino acids. The CDR3 DNA is TGTGCCAGCAGCTTAGAGTCAGGGTTCACCCAGCCCCAGCATTTT. It yields the protein CASSLESGFTQPQHF.

This CDR3 is CAISGGPETQYF. The DNA for the CDR3 is TGTGCCATCAGTGGGGGACCCGAGACCCAGTACTTC. V gene TRBV10-3 combines with J gene TRBJ2-5; the D gene could be TRBD1 or TRBD2 (5 bases each). V shed 4 bases and J shed 5 bases, with 8 bases lying between them. The CDR3 extends over 12 amino acids. The germline V gene encodes CDR1 ENHRY and CDR2 SYGVKD.